The rows below give T cell receptor beta chains drawn from one sample of a study of blood T cell repertoires in COVID-19. Only in-frame clones appear in the TCRdb table, and some are missing; sequencing was by immunoSEQ multiplex PCR. This repertoire shows more than 350,000 clones, 87% found once; its top ten account for more than 9%. Sequenced: peripheral blood. The receptor source for this set is a woman aged 30 to 39 with COVID-19, enrolled during active disease. Each CDR3 is given with its conserved first and last residue. D genes are given only for firm matches. Clone size is stated in some rows and not others, as once, few, many or a class when expanded.

j_call cdr3_length v_call d_call clone_size cdr3_nt cdr3_aa
TRBJ2-4 13 TRBV29-1 TRBD2 - TGCAGCGTTGGGGAGGGATTGGGAAACATTCAGTACTTC CSVGEGLGNIQYF
TRBJ2-7 14 TRBV5-1 TRBD2 - TGCGCCAGCAGACCGGGACTAGAGTACTACGAGCAGTGCTTC CASRPGLEYYEQCF
TRBJ2-5 15 TRBV5-5 - - TGTGCCAGCAGCTTAGGCGGTTGGCAGCAAGAGACCCAGTACTTC CASSLGGWQQETQYF
TRBJ2-3 13 TRBV12-3/TRBV12-4 - - TGTGCCAGCAGATCCACTAGCACAGATACGCAGTATTTT CASRSTSTDTQYF
TRBJ1-2 14 TRBV19 TRBD1 - TGTGCCAGTAGTCTCCACAGGGGGAACTATGGCTACACCTTC CASSLHRGNYGYTF
TRBJ2-7 15 TRBV24-1 TRBD2 - TGTGCCACCAGTGATCCCGAGAGCGGGAGCTACGAGCAGTACTTC CATSDPESGSYEQYF
TRBJ2-1 14 TRBV20-1 - - TGCAGTGCTAGTTTCAGCGGGTTTCACTATGAGCAGTTCTTC CSASFSGFHYEQFF
TRBJ2-5 15 TRBV24-1 - - TGTGCCACCAGTGAAGACGGGAGTGACCAAGAGACCCAGTACTTC CATSEDGSDQETQYF
TRBJ2-5 13 TRBV7-3 - - TGTGCCAGCAGCTTAACAGGGGGAGAGACCCAGTACTTC CASSLTGGETQYF
TRBJ2-7 15 TRBV6-2/TRBV6-3 - - TGTGCCAGCAGTTACCCGACAGGCCTCTCCTACGAGCAGTACTTC CASSYPTGLSYEQYF
TRBJ2-2 16 TRBV4-2 TRBD2 - TGTGCCAGCAGCCAAGACGGCGGGAGTAGCACCGGGGAGCTGTTTTTT CASSQDGGSSTGELFF
TRBJ2-7 13 TRBV29-1 TRBD1 - TGCAGCGTTGAAAGACCGGACAGGGACGAGCAGTACTTC CSVERPDRDEQYF
TRBJ2-1 18 TRBV5-1 TRBD2 - TGCGCCAGCAGTTCCGGGACTAGCGGAAGGGGGTCCTACAATGAGCAGTTCTTC CASSSGTSGRGSYNEQFF
TRBJ2-5 15 TRBV5-5 TRBD2 - TGTGCCAGCAGCCCGGGCGCGGGAGTCGGAGAGACCCAGTACTTC CASSPGAGVGETQYF
TRBJ1-3 12 TRBV2 - - TGTGCCAGCCGGGGGAACGGAAACACCATATATTTT CASRGNGNTIYF
TRBJ1-6 14 TRBV28 TRBD1 - TGTGCCAGCACCAGACAGGGTGGGAATTCACCCCTCCACTTT CASTRQGGNSPLHF
TRBJ2-1 11 TRBV6-5 - - TGTGCCAGCAGTTACTGGGGCGAGCAGTTCTTC CASSYWGEQFF
TRBJ1-4 14 TRBV18 - - TGTGCCAGCTCACTGAGGCAGACTAATGAAAAACTGTTTTTT CASSLRQTNEKLFF
TRBJ2-1 16 TRBV9 TRBD2 - TGTGCCAGCAGCGTCAGCGGGAGAGGTAGCATCGGTGAGCAGTTCTTC CASSVSGRGSIGEQFF
TRBJ2-7 14 TRBV5-6 - - TGTGCCAGCAGCTCTATACTAGAATCTTACGAGCAGTACTTC CASSSILESYEQYF
TRBJ1-1 16 TRBV4-1 TRBD1 - TGCGCCAGCAGCTCCGGGACAGGGGGCTTGAACACTGAAGCTTTCTTT CASSSGTGGLNTEAFF
TRBJ2-7 15 TRBV6-2/TRBV6-3 - - TGTGCCAGCAGTTACAGGGCGACTGGACTCTACGAGCAGTACTTC CASSYRATGLYEQYF
TRBJ1-6 14 TRBV7-9 TRBD1 - TGTGCCAGCAGCCTGACAGGGCCTGACTCACCCCTCCACTTT CASSLTGPDSPLHF
TRBJ1-6 16 TRBV2 - - TGTGCCAGCACCAGTTTCGGAGGTGGAGGAGGATCACCCCTCCACTTT CASTSFGGGGGSPLHF
TRBJ2-7 16 TRBV27 - - TGTGCCAGCACCCCCACGTGGGCGGGACAGCGTGACGAGCAGTACTTC CASTPTWAGQRDEQYF
TRBJ2-7 14 TRBV19 TRBD2 - TGTGCCAGTAGTCCGACTAGCAACTCCTACGAGCAGTACTTC CASSPTSNSYEQYF
TRBJ2-1 16 TRBV6-1 TRBD1 - TGTGCCAGCAGTGAATTAGGACAGGTTTCCTACAATGAGCAGTTCTTC CASSELGQVSYNEQFF
TRBJ2-5 12 TRBV5-4 - - TGTGCCAGCAGCCGTCGAGATGAGACCCAGTACTTC CASSRRDETQYF
TRBJ1-1 13 TRBV29-1 TRBD1 - TGCAGCGCGCGCAGGGGGTCGAACACTGAAGCTTTCTTT CSARRGSNTEAFF
TRBJ2-5 17 TRBV7-2 TRBD1 many TGTGCCAGCAGCCCTTACAGGGGACGGTTCCCTGGGGAGAACCAGTACTTC CASSPYRGRFPGENQYF
TRBJ2-3 14 TRBV28 - - TGTGCCAGCAATAGGCGGGTTTTGGGGGGTACGCAGTATTTT CASNRRVLGGTQYF
TRBJ2-7 17 TRBV28 TRBD2 - TGTGCCAGCAGTCCGATGCGACTAGCGAGGAGCTCCTACGAGCAGTACTTC CASSPMRLARSSYEQYF
TRBJ2-7 13 TRBV6-2/TRBV6-3 - - TGTGCCAGCAGTAGTCCACAGGGAGTTCGGCAGTACTTC CASSSPQGVRQYF
TRBJ1-5 16 TRBV7-8 TRBD1 - TGTGCCAGCAGCCCCTGGGACAGGGGGAACAATCAGCCCCAGCATTTT CASSPWDRGNNQPQHF
TRBJ1-5 16 TRBV6-1 - - TGTGCCAGCAGTGATAGGGGGAAGAGAAGCAATCAGCCCCAGCATTTT CASSDRGKRSNQPQHF
TRBJ1-1 16 TRBV13 TRBD1 - TGTGCCAGCAGCTTTCTCCTCGAGGGGGCCGTCACTGAAGCTTTCTTT CASSFLLEGAVTEAFF
TRBJ2-5 16 TRBV6-6 TRBD1 - TGTGCCAGCAGTTACGGCTCGGGACAGGGGGAAGAGACCCAGTACTTC CASSYGSGQGEETQYF
TRBJ2-1 15 TRBV27 - - TGTGCCAGCAGTTCAGGACTGAGCTCCTACAATGAGCAGTTCTTC CASSSGLSSYNEQFF
TRBJ2-7 15 TRBV19 TRBD2 once TGTGCCAGTAGGACCTCGACTAGCGGGAGGGCCGGGCTGAACTTC CASRTSTSGRAGLNF
TRBJ2-5 14 TRBV5-1 TRBD2 - TGCGCCAGCAAAGTCGGGGAGGGTTCCGAGACCCAGTACTTC CASKVGEGSETQYF
TRBJ2-1 14 TRBV7-2 - - TGTGCCAGCAGCTTCCACTCCCCACTAAATGAGCAGTTCTTC CASSFHSPLNEQFF
TRBJ2-2 13 TRBV11-3 - - TGTGCCAGCAGCTCTAGGTGGGCCGGGGAGCTGTTTTTT CASSSRWAGELFF